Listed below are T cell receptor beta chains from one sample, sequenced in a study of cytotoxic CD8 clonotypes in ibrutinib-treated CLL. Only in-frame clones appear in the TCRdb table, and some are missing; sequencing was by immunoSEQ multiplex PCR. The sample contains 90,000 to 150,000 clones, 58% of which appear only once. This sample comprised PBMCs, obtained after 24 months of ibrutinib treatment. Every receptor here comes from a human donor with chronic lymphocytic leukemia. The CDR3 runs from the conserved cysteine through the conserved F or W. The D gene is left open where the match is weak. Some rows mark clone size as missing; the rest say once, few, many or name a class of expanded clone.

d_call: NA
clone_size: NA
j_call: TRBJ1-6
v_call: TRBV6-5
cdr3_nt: TGTGCCAGCAGGGAACAGGGCTACGATTCACCCCTCCACTTT
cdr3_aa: CASREQGYDSPLHF

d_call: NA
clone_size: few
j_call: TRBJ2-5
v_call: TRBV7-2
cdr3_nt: TGTGCCAGCAGCTTAGGCTTTCTTCTCCTTGAGGAGACCCAGTACTTC
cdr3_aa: CASSLGFLLLEETQYF

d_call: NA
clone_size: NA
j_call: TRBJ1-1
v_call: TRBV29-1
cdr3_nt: TGCAGCGTTGGCACAGAAAAAATGAACACTGAAGCTTTCTTT
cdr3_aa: CSVGTEKMNTEAFF

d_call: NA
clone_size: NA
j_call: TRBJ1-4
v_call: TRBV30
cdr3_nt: TGTGCCTGGAGTGGACAAGGGTGGGAAAAACTGTTTTTT
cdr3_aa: CAWSGQGWEKLFF

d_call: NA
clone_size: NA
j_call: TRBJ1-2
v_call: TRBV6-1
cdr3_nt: TGTGCCAGCAGGCGGAGTGACTATGGCTACACCTTC
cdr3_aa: CASRRSDYGYTF

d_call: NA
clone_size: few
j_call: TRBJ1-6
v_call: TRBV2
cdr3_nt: TGTGCCAGCATGGGAACGCCTGAAAAGCCCCTCCACTTT
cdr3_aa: CASMGTPEKPLHF

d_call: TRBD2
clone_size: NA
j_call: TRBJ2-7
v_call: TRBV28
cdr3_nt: TGTGCCAGCAGTTGGGGCCGGCGGGGGGGCCTCTACGAGCAGTACTTC
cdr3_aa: CASSWGRRGGLYEQYF

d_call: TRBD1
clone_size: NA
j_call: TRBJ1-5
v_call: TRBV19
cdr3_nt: TGTGCCAGTAGTCCGGGACAGGGATACAATCAGCCCCAGCATTTT
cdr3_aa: CASSPGQGYNQPQHF

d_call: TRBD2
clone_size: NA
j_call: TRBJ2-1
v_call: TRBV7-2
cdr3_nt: TGTGCCAGCAACCCTAGCGGGGGGTTCGTTGAGCAGTTCTTC
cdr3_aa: CASNPSGGFVEQFF

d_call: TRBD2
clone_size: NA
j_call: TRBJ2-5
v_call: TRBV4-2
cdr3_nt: TGTGCCAGCAGCCACGGGACTAGCTCGCGAGAGACCCAGTACTTC
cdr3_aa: CASSHGTSSRETQYF

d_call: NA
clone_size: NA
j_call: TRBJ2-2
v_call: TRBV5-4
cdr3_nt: TGTGCCAGCAGCCGGTCAGGAGGGTCGAACACCGGGGAGCTGTTTTTT
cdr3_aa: CASSRSGGSNTGELFF

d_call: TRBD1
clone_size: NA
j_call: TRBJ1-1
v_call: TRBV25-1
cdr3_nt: TGTGCCAGCAGTTCTCAAGACAGGGCCCAACAGGGTGAAGCTTTCTTT
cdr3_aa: CASSSQDRAQQGEAFF

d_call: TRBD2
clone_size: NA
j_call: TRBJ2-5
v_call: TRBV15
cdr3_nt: TGTGCCACCAGCAGAGCTCTAGCGGGGGTAGGAGAGACCCAGTACTTC
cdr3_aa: CATSRALAGVGETQYF

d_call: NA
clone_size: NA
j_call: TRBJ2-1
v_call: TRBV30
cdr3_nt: TGTGCCTGGGCCCCGGGTGGGGCGGGGGCGCCCTACAATGAGCAGTTCTTC
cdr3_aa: CAWAPGGAGAPYNEQFF

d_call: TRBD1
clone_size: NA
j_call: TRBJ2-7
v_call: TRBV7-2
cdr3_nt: TGTGCCAGCAGACCTGACAAAGGGGGCTTCGAGCAGTACTTC
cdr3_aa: CASRPDKGGFEQYF

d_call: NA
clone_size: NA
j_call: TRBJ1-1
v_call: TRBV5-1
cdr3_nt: TGCGCCAGCAGCTCAGGGTTGAACACTGAAGCTTTCTTT
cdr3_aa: CASSSGLNTEAFF

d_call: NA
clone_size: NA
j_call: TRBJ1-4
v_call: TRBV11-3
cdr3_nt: TGTGCCAGCAGCTTAGATTATGGTGAAAAACTGTTTTTT
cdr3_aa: CASSLDYGEKLFF

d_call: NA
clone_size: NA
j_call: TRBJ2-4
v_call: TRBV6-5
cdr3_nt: TGTGCCAGCAGTTACTCCGGGGTCGAAGCCAAAAACATTCAGTACTTC
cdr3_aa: CASSYSGVEAKNIQYF

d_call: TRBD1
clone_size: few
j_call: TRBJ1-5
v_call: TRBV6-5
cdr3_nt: TGTGCCAGCAGCGAATTTACAGGGGGCTGGTACCAGCATTTT
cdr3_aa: CASSEFTGGWYQHF

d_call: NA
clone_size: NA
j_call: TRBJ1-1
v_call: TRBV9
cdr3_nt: TGTGCCAGCAGCGGGGACTTGACTCGGTCACGGTTTATGAACACTGAAGCTTTCTTT
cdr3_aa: CASSGDLTRSRFMNTEAFF

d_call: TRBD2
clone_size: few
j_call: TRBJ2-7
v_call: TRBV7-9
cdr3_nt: TGTGCCAGCAGCTCCCACGGGGGGTCCTACGAGCAGTACTTC
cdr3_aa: CASSSHGGSYEQYF

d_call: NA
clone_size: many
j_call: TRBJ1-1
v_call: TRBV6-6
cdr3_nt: TGTGCCAGCAGTTACATACTGGGCGCTGAAGCTTTCTTT
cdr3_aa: CASSYILGAEAFF

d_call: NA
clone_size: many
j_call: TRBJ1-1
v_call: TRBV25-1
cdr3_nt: TGTGCCAGCAGTGAAGGAGGAAAAGGTGAAGCTTTCTTT
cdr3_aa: CASSEGGKGEAFF

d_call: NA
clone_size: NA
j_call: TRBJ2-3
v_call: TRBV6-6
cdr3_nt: TGTGCCAGCAGTTCCCCCTATTCGCGAGATACGCAGTATTTT
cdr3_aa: CASSSPYSRDTQYF

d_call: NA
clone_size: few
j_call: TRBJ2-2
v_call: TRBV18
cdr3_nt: TGTGCCAGCTCACCACCAGGGGACGGTCCGGTCCTGTTTTTT
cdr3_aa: CASSPPGDGPVLFF

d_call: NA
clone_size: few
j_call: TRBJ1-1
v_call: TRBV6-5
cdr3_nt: TGTGCCAGCAAATCCCTCAACGGGGGTTTCACTGAAGCTTTCTTT
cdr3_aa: CASKSLNGGFTEAFF

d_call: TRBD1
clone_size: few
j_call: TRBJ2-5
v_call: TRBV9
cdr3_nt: TGTGCCAGCAGCTTCTCCGAGGACAGGGGGGAGGCCCAGTACTTC
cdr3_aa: CASSFSEDRGEAQYF

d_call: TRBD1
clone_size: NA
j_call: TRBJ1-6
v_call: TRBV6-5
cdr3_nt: TGTGCCAGCAGTTCAAGGGACAGGGGACTGTGGTCACCCCTCCACTTT
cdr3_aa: CASSSRDRGLWSPLHF

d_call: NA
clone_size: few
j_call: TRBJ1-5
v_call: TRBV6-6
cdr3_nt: TGTGCCAGCAGACGGGACATTTTTAGCAATCAGCCCCAGCATTTT
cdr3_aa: CASRRDIFSNQPQHF

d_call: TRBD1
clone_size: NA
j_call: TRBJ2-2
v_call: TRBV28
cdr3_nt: TGTGCCAGCAGTTTACCCACAGGGGTGCGGGAGCTGTTTTTT
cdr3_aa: CASSLPTGVRELFF

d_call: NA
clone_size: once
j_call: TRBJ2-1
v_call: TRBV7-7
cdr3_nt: TGTGCCAGCAGCTTAGGGCTGACAAATGAGCAGTTCTTC
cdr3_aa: CASSLGLTNEQFF

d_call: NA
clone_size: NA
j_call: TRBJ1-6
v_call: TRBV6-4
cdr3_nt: TGTGCCAGCAGGAGCCGGGGGAGGATCTATAATTCACCCCTCCACTTT
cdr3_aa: CASRSRGRIYNSPLHF